This section outlines one T cell receptor (beta chain) sequence together with its context. Its recognized antigen is unknown. Base qualities are not at hand, and no much larger clone is one base apart. The donors were healthy, HIV-negative adults who had no recently reported acute infections or vaccinations. Every donor was a Caucasian adult living in Nashville, Tennessee, USA. For unsorted samples, 100 million or so PBMCs were counted, and genomic DNA was extracted using the QIAamp DNA Blood Mini kit. Blood was obtained by leukapheresis, after which PBMCs were separated by Ficoll-Histopaque density gradient centrifugation and cryopreserved in liquid nitrogen vapor phase. These data come from a study of shared clonotypes between healthy human individuals (TCRdb year 2020). About the full investigation: The cohort included three men and two women between 18 and 49 years of age. The study deeply sequenced blood TCR repertoires of about 5 healthy adults to estimate repertoire size and the extent of clonotype sharing between individuals. Libraries were prepared and TCR repertoires were sequenced by different laboratories using diverse techniques, in order to increase sequencing depth and limit assay-specific biases. Between about 0.8 and 9.5 billion PBMCs per donor were obtained by leukapheresis.

Beyond this particular receptor, the publication reports: Sampling was limited to blood, and TCR repertoires in tissue likely differ from TCR repertoires in blood. Pairwise subsampling indicated that sequencing depth was expected to affect the degree of clonotype sharing among donors. Because the study included a small number of donors, the genetic and exposure-history diversity represented was limited.

Taken from cysteine to phenylalanine, the CDR3 has 16 residues. The sequence is cut down to CDR3 DNA, 48 bases in frame from base 1. V is reduced by 5 bases and J by 0 bases, leaving a spacing of 12 bases between them. CDR1 and CDR2 are read off the germline V gene as SGHRS and YFSETQ. Using the deep immunoSEQ assay, TCR CDR3 regions were amplified from genomic DNA by multiplex PCR. Extracted genomic DNA from each cell subset was distributed evenly across all wells of several immunoSEQ 96-well plates, and each plate was treated as a replicate. Each replicate PCR for unsorted PBMC received 300 to 350 ng genomic DNA, equal to 30,000 or so T cell genomes. Ten immunoSEQ deep assay plates were used to sequence the unsorted PBMC genomic DNA. The purified libraries were quantified using a Qubit 3.0 fluorometer, sized with a Bioanalyzer 2100, and then quantified again using the KAPA Library Quantification kit. A separate single-read 150-cycle Illumina NextSeq 550 flow cell was used to sequence each immunoSEQ 96-well plate. Processing in the source paper ran as follows. Because the immunoSEQ output included only junctional sequences and no quality scores, the filtering could not be the same as the filtering used for full-length reads. Sequences were annotated with PyIR, a Python wrapper for IgBLAST v1.9, and V/J genes and CDR3 were assigned using IMGT germline references. Reads were filtered out if the reads had weak V/J assignments (E-value above 1e-6), no CDR3, stop codons, out-of-frame junctions, or ambiguous translated residues. V3J clonotypes were defined as sequences sharing the same inferred V gene, J gene, and CDR3 amino acid sequence. To compute the percentage overlap between repertoires, the number of shared unique clonotypes was divided by the size of the smaller repertoire. Three approaches were used to assess repertoire richness: RTK rarefaction, the Chao1 estimator, and Recon v2.1 estimates of unobserved clonotypes. The table comes from immuneACCESS by way of TCRdb, which keeps in-frame sequences with V and J called. Part of the clones is missing from these tables; in studies checked, under half for an unresolved V gene and the rest for unknown reasons. Clone size and V and J calls were adopted from that table, with D and trimming inferred from the DNA. The sample table lists 450,000 to 500,000 clones, 70% to 80% of them with a count of one. Of the sample, 13% is held by the ten largest clones.

The V and J segments used are TRBV5-1 and TRBJ2-6, with the D gene not clear enough to name. Sequencing was performed on PBMCs. This clonotype was sampled from a woman between 40 and 55 years old in good health. Some clones in this sample may be carry-over from other donors' samples. DNA sequence: TGCGCCAGCAGGTCAGGTGTTTTCTCTGGGGCCAACGTCCTGACTTTC. Translated, it gives CASRSGVFSGANVLTF.